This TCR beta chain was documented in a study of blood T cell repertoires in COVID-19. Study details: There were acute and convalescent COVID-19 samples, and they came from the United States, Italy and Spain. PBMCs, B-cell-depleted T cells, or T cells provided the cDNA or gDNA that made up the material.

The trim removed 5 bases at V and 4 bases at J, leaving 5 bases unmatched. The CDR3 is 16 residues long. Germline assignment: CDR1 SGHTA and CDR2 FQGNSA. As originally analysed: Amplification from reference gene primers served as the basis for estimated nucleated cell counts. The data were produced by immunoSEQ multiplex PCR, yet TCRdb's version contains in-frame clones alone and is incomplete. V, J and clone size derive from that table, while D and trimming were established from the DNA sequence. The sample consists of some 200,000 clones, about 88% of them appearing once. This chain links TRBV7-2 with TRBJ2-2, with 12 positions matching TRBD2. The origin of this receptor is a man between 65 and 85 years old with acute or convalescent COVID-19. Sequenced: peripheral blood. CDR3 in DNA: TGTGCCAGCAGCGGGGCGGGACTAGCGGGCACCGGGGAGCTGTTTTTT. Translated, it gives CASSGAGLAGTGELFF.